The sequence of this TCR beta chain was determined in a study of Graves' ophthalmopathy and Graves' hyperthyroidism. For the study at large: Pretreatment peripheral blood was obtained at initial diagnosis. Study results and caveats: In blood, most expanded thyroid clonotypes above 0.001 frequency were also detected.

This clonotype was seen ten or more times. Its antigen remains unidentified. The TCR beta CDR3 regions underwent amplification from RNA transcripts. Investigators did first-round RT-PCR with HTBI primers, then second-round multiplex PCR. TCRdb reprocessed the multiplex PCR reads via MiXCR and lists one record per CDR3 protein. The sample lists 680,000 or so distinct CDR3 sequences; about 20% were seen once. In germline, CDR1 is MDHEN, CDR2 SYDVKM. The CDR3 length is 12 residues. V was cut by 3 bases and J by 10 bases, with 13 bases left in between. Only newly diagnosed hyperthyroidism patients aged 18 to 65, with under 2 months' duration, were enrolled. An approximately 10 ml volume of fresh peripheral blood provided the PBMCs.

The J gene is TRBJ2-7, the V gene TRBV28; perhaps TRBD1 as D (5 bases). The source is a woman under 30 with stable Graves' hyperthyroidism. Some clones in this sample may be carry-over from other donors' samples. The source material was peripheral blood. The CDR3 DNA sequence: TGTGCCAGCAGTTTTGGGGCAGCCAGTCAGTACTTC. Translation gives CASSFGAASQYF.